This TCR beta chain was sequenced in a study of CD8 T cells in Susac syndrome. For the study at large: Patients with Susac syndrome who were sequenced included five or six with active disease and eight in remission.

An input of about 0.5 to 1 ug of RNA was subjected to reverse transcription using random hexamers. TCRdb re-called the immunoSEQ multiplex PCR reads through MiXCR, storing one row per CDR3 protein. The repertoire holds hundreds of thousands of distinct CDR3 sequences, with about 95% as singletons. Peripheral blood CD8+ and CD4+ T cells were profiled by TCR beta sequencing. V lost 6 bases to trimming and J lost 2 bases, with 21 bases between them. The CDR3 runs to 17 residues. Germline V gene sequence: CDR1 KGHSH, CDR2 LQKENI. The V call is TRBV18, the J call TRBJ2-3; D is possibly TRBD2 (6 bases). The clonotype comes from a human donor with Susac syndrome. The sequenced sample was CD4+ T cells from PBMCs. CDR3 loop: CASSPTIGGVHTDTQYF. The CDR3 nucleotides read TGTGCCAGCTCCCCCACGATCGGCGGGGTTCACACAGATACGCAGTATTTT.